This TCR beta chain stems from a study of T cells in Graves' hyperthyroidism and ophthalmopathy. Using RNA transcripts as the source, TCR beta CDR3 regions were amplified. TCR CDR3 underwent first-round RT-PCR with the HTBI primer set. Each CDR3 protein is one row after TCRdb ran MiXCR on the multiplex PCR reads. The table has 300,000 or so distinct CDR3 sequences, more than 15% seen once. The V gene's germline CDR1 is SEHNR and CDR2 FQNEAQ (reference sequence). The CDR3 consists of 14 residues. V was trimmed by 5 bases and J by 8 bases, leaving 15 bases between them. Clinical symptoms, serum thyroxine, TRAb, thyroid ultrasound and orbital computed tomography informed diagnoses. Study-level results: The blood repertoire included most of the expanded thyroid clonotypes above 0.001. By a 13 V-J model, ophthalmopathy was set apart from stable hyperthyroidism. Onset of ophthalmopathy came a median 6.5 months after the model predicted it.

As to this clonotype: Its antigen is currently unknown.

The rearrangement links TRBV7-9 to TRBJ1-4; possible D gene TRBD1, 6 bases. The sequence came from a woman aged 55-69 years with Graves' ophthalmopathy. The specimen sequenced was blood. The CDR3 nucleotides read TGTGCCAGCAGCGGGACATTTGAGGGGGAAAAACTGTTTTTT. Its protein is CASSGTFEGEKLFF.